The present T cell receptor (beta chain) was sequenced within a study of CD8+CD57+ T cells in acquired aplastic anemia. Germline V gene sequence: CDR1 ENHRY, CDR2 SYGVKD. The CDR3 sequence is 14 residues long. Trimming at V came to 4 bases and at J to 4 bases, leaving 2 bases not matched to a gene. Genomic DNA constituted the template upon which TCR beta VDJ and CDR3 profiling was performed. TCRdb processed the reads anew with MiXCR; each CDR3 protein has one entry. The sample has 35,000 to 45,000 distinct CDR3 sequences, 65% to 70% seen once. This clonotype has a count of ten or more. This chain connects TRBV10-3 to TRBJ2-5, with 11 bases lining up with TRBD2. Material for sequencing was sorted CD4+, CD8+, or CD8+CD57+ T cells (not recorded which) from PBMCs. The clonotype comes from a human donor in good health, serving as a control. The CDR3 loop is CAISGLAGGETQYF. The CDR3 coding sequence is TGTGCCATCAGTGGGCTAGCGGGGGGAGAGACCCAGTACTTC.